This TCR beta chain was observed in a study of cytotoxic CD8 clonotypes in ibrutinib-treated CLL. Study summary: The study included 11 relapsed/refractory and about 16 treatment-naive patients; about 17 had IGHV unmutated disease.

General observations from the study: Baseline clonality was higher than in age-matched healthy donors and moved in step with circulating CD8+ T-cell counts. Clonotypes that were public were uncommon, and they contracted or stayed stable on treatment.

The V segment lost 0 bases and the J segment 4 bases; nucleotides outside the gene matches: 4. The CDR3 extends over 15 amino acids. Germline loops: CDR1 SGHTA, CDR2 FQGTGA. For this clone: Its antigen is not identified.

Measured with immunoSEQ multiplex PCR; TCRdb has only the in-frame clones, and not every one. This sample has about 92,000 clones, with 77% found just once. This sample comprised PBMCs, obtained after 24 months of ibrutinib treatment. This clonotype was obtained from a human donor with chronic lymphocytic leukemia. The rearrangement joins TRBV7-3 to TRBJ2-3, with 7 bases matching TRBD2. The CDR3 loop is CASSLTGGPSDTQYF. The CDR3 coding sequence is TGTGCCAGCAGCTTAACGGGAGGGCCGTCAGATACGCAGTATTTT.